Following are 25 T cell receptor beta chains from one sample sequenced in a study of cytomegalovirus exposure and HLA in healthy donors listed by TCRdb under 2017. The library relied on the immunoSEQ multiplex PCR assay. A mixture of 60 forward primers for TCR Vbeta segments and 13 reverse primers for TCR Jbeta segments was used in the multiplex PCR. TCRdb took over this immuneACCESS table, retaining in-frame rearrangements with V and J assigned. Such tables are incomplete; in checked studies, under half of the missing clones stem from an unresolved V gene, and the remainder is unexplained. The sample table contains approximately 110,000 clones; only one count was recorded for 65% to 80% of them. Roughly an eighth of the sample belongs to the ten largest clones. Sequenced sample: PBMCs. Every receptor here comes from a woman in her sixties or seventies in good health and CMV-seropositive.

On this clone itself: Other DNA sequences in the same sample also yield this CDR3. This chain joins TRBV19 and TRBJ1-1; D remains unclear. Germline V gives CDR1 LNHDA, CDR2 SQIVND (reference sequence). The CDR3 is made up of 13 amino acids. Trimming removed 6 bases at V and 4 bases at J, with 12 bases between. Here the CDR3 reads CASSRTWSTEAFF. In DNA, the CDR3 is TGTGCCAGTAGCCGAACGTGGAGCACTGAAGCTTTCTTT.

The V gene is TRBV7-2, the J gene TRBJ2-5, with TRBD1 as a possible D gene (5 bases). The CDR3 is 16 amino acids. Germline V gene data show CDR1 as SGHTA and CDR2 as FQGNSA. Trimming removed 0 bases at V and 2 bases at J, with 13 bases between. CDR3 amino acids: CASSLAQDTRQETQYF. CDR3 DNA sequence: TGTGCCAGCAGCTTAGCCCAGGACACCCGACAAGAGACCCAGTACTTC.

The chain uses TRBV6-5 and TRBJ2-1; a weak D match, TRBD1 (6 bases). The CDR3 is 15 amino acids. Trimming shortened V by 6 bases and J by 9 bases, and 21 bases separated the two germline ends. Germline V gene data show CDR1 as MNHEY and CDR2 as SVGAGI. The CDR3, as DNA: TGTGCCAGCAGAATACTCAGGACAGACTTGGGTGAGCAGTTCTTC. Protein sequence: CASRILRTDLGEQFF.

The chain recombines TRBV7-2 with TRBJ1-4, with 9 bases fitting TRBD1. The CDR3 consists of 19 residues. V gave up 3 bases and J gave up 3 bases; unmatched junction bases: 14. In germline, CDR1 is SGHTA, CDR2 FQGNSA. This CDR3 reads CASSFLSRGQGRANEKLFF. The CDR3 nucleotides are TGTGCCAGCAGCTTTTTGTCCCGGGGACAGGGTCGTGCTAATGAAAAACTGTTTTTT.

J is TRBJ2-1 and V is TRBV19, with TRBD1 as a possible D gene (7 bases). CDR1 and CDR2 (germline): LNHDA, SQIVND (reference sequence). V gave up 7 bases and J gave up 4 bases, with 14 bases separating them. This CDR3 spans 14 amino acids. For the CDR3, the DNA is TGTGCCAGTACCAGGGGGGCGATTTACAATGAGCAGTTCTTC. Its protein product is CASTRGAIYNEQFF.

The chain combines TRBV14 with TRBJ2-2; 10 nucleotides match TRBD1. In germline, CDR1 is SGHDN, CDR2 FVKESK. The CDR3 extends over 16 amino acids. The junction had 10 bases not matched to a gene; V was cut back by 5 bases and J by 7 bases. Here the CDR3 reads CASSGPGTGAIGELFF. CDR3 bases: TGTGCCAGCAGCGGACCCGGGACAGGGGCAATCGGGGAGCTGTTTTTT.

This rearrangement joins TRBV5-6 to TRBJ2-3; D perhaps matches TRBD1 (6 bases). This CDR3 is built from 16 residues. Germline V gene sequence: CDR1 SGHDT, CDR2 YYEEEE. The V end lost 0 bases, the J end lost 0 bases, and 11 bases lay between the germline ends. In DNA form, the CDR3 reads TGTGCCAGCAGCTTGGGGGGGCGAATAAGCACAGATACGCAGTATTTT. This translates into CASSLGGRISTDTQYF. Looking up the rest from reference TRBV5-6 and TRBJ2-3 gives the full variable domain: DAGVTQSPTHLIKTRGQQVTLRCSPKSGHDTVSWYQQALGQGPQFIFQYYEEEERQRGNFPDRFSGHQFPNYSSELNVNALLLGDSALYLCASSLGGRISTDTQYFGPGTRLTVL.

The V gene is TRBV9, the J gene TRBJ2-2; possible D gene TRBD1, 6 bases. V lost 1 base and J lost 6, with 10 bases in between. CDR3 length equals 14 residues. CDR1 is SGDLS and CDR2 is YYNGEE in the germline V gene. The DNA for the CDR3 is TGTGCCAGCAGCGTAACAGGGCTGGCCGGGGAGCTGTTTTTT. Its translation: CASSVTGLAGELFF.

The chain has TRBV6-5 and TRBJ2-7; the D gene is possibly TRBD1 (6 bases). Between the trimmed V and J ends, which lost 2 bases and 5 bases, there was a span of 16 bases. There are 15 residues in the CDR3. Per the germline V gene, CDR1 is MNHEY and CDR2 is SVGAGI. The CDR3 protein is CASSYGTYRENEQYF. The CDR3 DNA is TGTGCCAGCAGTTACGGGACATACAGGGAAAACGAGCAGTACTTC.

The genes are TRBV15 and TRBJ2-3, with a possible D match to TRBD1 (6 bases). V was clipped by 3 bases and J by 5 bases, with 18 bases between them. CDR3 length: 16 amino acids. In germline, CDR1 is LNHNV, CDR2 YYDKDF (reference sequence). CDR3 sequence: CATSRRDTQRGDTQYF. The CDR3 coding sequence is TGTGCCACCAGCAGGAGGGACACCCAAAGGGGAGATACGCAGTATTTT.

The chain employs TRBV4-3 and TRBJ2-1; D possibly corresponds to TRBD2 (5 bases). Trimming cost V 0 bases and J 2 bases, with 17 bases left between them. Germline V gives CDR1 LGHNA, CDR2 YSLEER. The CDR3 covers 18 residues. CDR3 loop: CASSQDFYTGETYNEQFF. The DNA of the CDR3 is TGCGCCAGCAGCCAAGACTTTTACACCGGGGAAACCTACAATGAGCAGTTCTTC.

This clone is a singleton in its sample. The chain links TRBV5-6 to TRBJ2-7; 7 positions match TRBD2. Germline CDR1 is SGHDT and CDR2 is YYEEEE. The CDR3 spans 14 residues. V lost 3 bases to trimming and J lost 4 bases; unmatched junction nucleotides: 7. CDR3 DNA: TGTGCCAGCAGCTATCGGACGCGGGGGTACGAGCAGTACTTC. Protein product: CASSYRTRGYEQYF. The variable domain in full, completed from reference TRBV5-6 and TRBJ2-7, reads DAGVTQSPTHLIKTRGQQVTLRCSPKSGHDTVSWYQQALGQGPQFIFQYYEEEERQRGNFPDRFSGHQFPNYSSELNVNALLLGDSALYLCASSYRTRGYEQYFGPGTRLTVT.

The chain combines TRBV25-1 with TRBJ1-1; 7 positions match TRBD1. With V trimmed by 7 bases and J by 10 bases, 9 bases remained unmatched. Germline CDR1 MGHDK, CDR2 SYGVNS. The CDR3 runs to 12 residues. The CDR3 protein is CASTKEGAGAFF. The DNA for the CDR3 is TGTGCCAGCACCAAAGAGGGGGCAGGAGCTTTCTTT.

J is TRBJ1-2 and V is TRBV7-2; tentative D call: TRBD1 (6 bases). V was cut by 5 bases and J by 8 bases, with 15 bases left in between. CDR3 size: 13 residues. In germline, CDR1 is SGHTA, CDR2 FQGNSA. The CDR3 spells CASSPDRPGGYTF. CDR3 DNA: TGTGCCAGCAGCCCCGACAGGCCCGGGGGCTACACCTTC.

The V call is TRBV7-2, the J call TRBJ2-3, with D possibly being TRBD2 (6 bases). Trimming cost V 5 bases and J 4 bases, with 19 bases left between them. The CDR3 is made up of 16 amino acids. Looked up from germline, CDR1 is SGHTA and CDR2 is FQGNSA. The CDR3 sequence is CASSPQGLLRPDTQYF. The CDR3 nucleotides are TGTGCCAGCAGCCCTCAGGGACTTCTACGGCCAGATACGCAGTATTTT.

The gene calls are TRBV2 and TRBJ1-5; no reliable D call. This CDR3 is built from 15 residues. Trimming stripped 0 bases from V and 5 bases from J, with 11 bases between. Germline V CDR1 and CDR2: SNHLY, FYNNEI. CDR3 coding DNA: TGTGCCAGCAGTGAAGCGCAACTGATCTATCAGCCCCAGCATTTT. Protein: CASSEAQLIYQPQHF.

The chain recombines TRBV7-2 with TRBJ2-3; D is possibly TRBD2 (6 bases). V was trimmed by 3 bases and J by 2 bases, leaving 12 bases between them. From germline, CDR1 is SGHTA and CDR2 FQGNSA. This CDR3 has 15 residues. The CDR3 loop is CASSFSGGFTDTQYF. In nucleotides, the CDR3 is TGTGCCAGCAGCTTTTCCGGGGGATTCACAGATACGCAGTATTTT.

Only a few counts were recorded for this clone. The chain is built from TRBV19 and TRBJ1-2; unclear D gene. CDR3 length: 11 amino acids. V lost 4 bases and J lost 3, with 3 bases in between. Germline V lookup: CDR1 LNHDA, CDR2 SQIVND (reference sequence). Here the CDR3 DNA reads TGTGCCAGTAGTAACTACTATGGCTACACCTTC. This encodes CASSNYYGYTF.

The V call is TRBV27, the J call TRBJ1-1; weak D call: TRBD1 (6 bases). The CDR3 runs 14 residues. Germline assignment: CDR1 MNHEY and CDR2 SMNVEV (reference sequence). Trimming removed 4 bases at V and 0 bases at J, with 9 bases between. CDR3 in DNA: TGTGCCAGCAGTTACAGGGCGCTGAACACTGAAGCTTTCTTT. Translated: CASSYRALNTEAFF.

The chain joins TRBV5-4 to TRBJ2-7, with 7 bases fitting TRBD1. Germline V gene data show CDR1 as SGHNT and CDR2 as YYREEE (reference sequence). The CDR3 runs 14 residues. The trim removed 3 bases at V and 4 bases at J, leaving 7 bases unmatched. The CDR3 bases are TGTGCCAGCAGCTCTAAGGACAGGATTTACGAGCAGTACTTC. Its translation: CASSSKDRIYEQYF.

The J gene is TRBJ2-7, the V gene TRBV18; 7 bases fit TRBD1. CDR1 and CDR2 from the germline V gene are KGHSH and LQKENI. V shed 5 bases, J shed 3 bases, and the junction held 13 bases outside the gene matches. This CDR3 is 16 amino acids long. CDR3 in DNA: TGTGCCAGCTCAAGGCCACAGGGGCCCTCCTTCTACGAGCAGTACTTC. It is translated as CASSRPQGPSFYEQYF.

The V gene is TRBV27, the J gene TRBJ1-1; D is ambiguous. The length of the CDR3 is 14 residues. The germline V and J ends were trimmed by 6 bases and 1 base, with 12 bases remaining between them. Germline V gene sequence: CDR1 MNHEY, CDR2 SMNVEV (reference sequence). The CDR3 nucleotides are TGTGCCAGCAGCCTAAAACTTGGGAACACTGAAGCTTTCTTT. Amino acids: CASSLKLGNTEAFF.

The chain is built from TRBV19 and TRBJ1-5; 9 nucleotides agree with TRBD1. CDR1 is LNHDA, CDR2 SQIVND, per germline (reference sequence). Trimming removed 6 bases from V and 6 bases from J; junction bases left unmatched: 0. The CDR3 spans 12 residues. The CDR3 DNA reads TGTGCCAGTAGGGGACAGGGTCAGCCCCAGCATTTT. This translates into CASRGQGQPQHF.

V gene TRBV5-1 combines with J gene TRBJ2-7; TRBD2 might be the D (5 bases). The CDR3 is 15 residues long. From germline, CDR1 is SGHRS and CDR2 YFSETQ. V lost 1 base and J lost 5, with 16 bases in between. The DNA for the CDR3 is TGCGCCAGCAGCTTGCCGAGTCTAGAGGGTGACGAGCAGTACTTC. Amino acid sequence: CASSLPSLEGDEQYF.

J is TRBJ1-2 and V is TRBV5-4; 7 bases agree with TRBD1. V shed 4 bases, J shed 5 bases, and the junction held 8 bases outside the gene matches. The CDR3 totals 14 residues. Germline V gene sequence: CDR1 SGHNT, CDR2 YYREEE (reference sequence). CDR3 DNA: TGTGCCAGCAGCAACGCGGGACAGAGATATGGCTACACCTTC. It yields the protein CASSNAGQRYGYTF. The full variable domain, its missing parts supplied by reference TRBV5-4 and TRBJ1-2, is ETGVTQSPTHLIKTRGQQVTLRCSSQSGHNTVSWYQQALGQGPQFIFQYYREEENGRGNFPPRFSGLQFPNYSSELNVNALELDDSALYLCASSNAGQRYGYTFGSGTRLTVV.